This T cell receptor (beta chain) was recorded in a study of blood T cell repertoires in COVID-19. From germline, CDR1 is SGHTA and CDR2 FQGTGA. CDR3 length: 16 residues. V was cut by 4 bases and J by 8 bases, with 23 bases left in between. Produced via immunoSEQ multiplex PCR; TCRdb's table is partial and in-frame only. The table shows roughly 380,000 clones, with 89% occurring only once. Material: peripheral blood. This clonotype originated in a woman aged 55-70 years with COVID-19, enrolled during active disease. The rearrangement uses TRBV7-3 and TRBJ1-2, with D unclear. This CDR3 reads CASSSNTPGNSGGYTF. The CDR3 nucleotides read TGTGCCAGCAGCTCGAATACGCCGGGGAACTCGGGAGGCTACACCTTC.